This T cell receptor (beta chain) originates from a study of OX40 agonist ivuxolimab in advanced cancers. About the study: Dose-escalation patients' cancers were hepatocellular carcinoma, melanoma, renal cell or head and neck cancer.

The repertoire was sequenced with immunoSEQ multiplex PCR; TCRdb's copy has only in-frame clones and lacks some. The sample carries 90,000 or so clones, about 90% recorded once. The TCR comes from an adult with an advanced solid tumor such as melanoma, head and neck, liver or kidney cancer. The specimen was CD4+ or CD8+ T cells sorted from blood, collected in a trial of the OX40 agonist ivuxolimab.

The CDR3 spells CATSRGWTGGSYEQYF. The DNA for the CDR3 is TGTGCCACCAGCAGGGGGTGGACAGGGGGCAGTTACGAGCAGTACTTC. The chain uses TRBV15 and TRBJ2-7, with 11 bases matching TRBD1. There are 16 residues in the CDR3. CDR1 is LNHNV and CDR2 is YYDKDF in the germline V gene (reference sequence). V shed 3 bases, J shed 4 bases, and the junction held 8 bases outside the gene matches.